This passage covers 5 T cell receptor beta chains from one sample sequenced in a study of shared clonotypes between healthy human individuals. Sequenced by immunoSEQ multiplex PCR; TCRdb stores in-frame clones only, minus some. The profile shows approximately 2.5 million clones, more than 85% of them singletons. Material for sequencing was naive CD4+ T cells from PBMCs. Subset meaning: CD45RA+ positively selected. The receptors originated from a man between 18 and 29 years old in good health. Some clones in this sample may be carry-over from other donors' samples.

V usage is TRBV9 and J usage is TRBJ2-3; D is perhaps TRBD2 (5 bases). The germline V gene has CDR1 SGDLS and CDR2 YYNGEE. With 0 bases removed from V and 4 bases from J, the gap between germline ends came to 15 bases. This CDR3 has 16 residues. CDR3 in DNA: TGTGCCAGCAGCGTAGCCCACACTAGTCCCGCAGATACGCAGTATTTT. Residues: CASSVAHTSPADTQYF. The complete variable domain, with remaining parts taken from reference TRBV9 and TRBJ2-3, reads DSGVTQTPKHLITATGQRVTLRCSPRSGDLSVYWYQQSLDQGLQFLIQYYNGEERAKGNILERFSAQQFPDLHSELNLSSLELGDSALYFCASSVAHTSPADTQYFGPGTRLTVL.

The gene calls are TRBV30 and TRBJ1-2, with 8 bases lining up with TRBD1. J was trimmed by 1 base and V by 4 bases; bases with no gene match: 2. CDR3 length equals 13 residues. Germline V CDR1 and CDR2: GTSNPN, SVGIG (reference sequence). The CDR3 reads CAWKGQVNYGYTF. The CDR3 nucleotides read TGTGCCTGGAAGGGACAGGTTAACTATGGCTACACCTTC. Together with reference TRBV30 and TRBJ1-2, the CDR3 gives the full variable domain: SQTIHQWPATLVQPVGSPLSLECTVEGTSNPNLYWYRQAAGRGLQLLFYSVGIGQISSEVPQNLSASRPQDRQFILSSKKLLLSDSGFYLCAWKGQVNYGYTFGSGTRLTVV.

This clone was seen just once. This chain connects TRBV28 to TRBJ1-1; D is perhaps TRBD1 (6 bases). Germline CDR1 is MDHEN and CDR2 is SYDVKM. V was shortened by 6 bases and J by 4 bases, with 18 bases between the two germline ends. The CDR3 sequence is 15 residues long. CDR3 nucleotides: TGTGCCAGCAGGAAACAGGGAGGAGGCGGCACTGAAGCTTTCTTT. This codes for CASRKQGGGGTEAFF.

V usage is TRBV5-4 and J usage is TRBJ2-1; 9 bases match TRBD1. The CDR3 length is 16 residues. CDR1 is SGHNT, CDR2 YYREEE, per germline (reference sequence). The J segment lost 5 bases and the V segment lost 3 bases, leaving 9 bases of the junction unmatched. This CDR3 reads CASSSPRDRANNEQFF. The CDR3, as DNA: TGTGCCAGCAGCTCCCCCCGGGACAGGGCAAACAATGAGCAGTTCTTC.

This clone has a single count. The V and J genes are TRBV5-1 and TRBJ2-5; the D is unclear. The ends were cut back, 4 bases at V and 2 bases at J, with 9 bases in the middle. Per the germline V gene, CDR1 is SGHRS and CDR2 is YFSETQ. The CDR3 covers 13 residues. CDR3 in amino acids: CASSPRVQETQYF. The DNA of the CDR3 is TGCGCCAGCAGCCCTCGTGTACAAGAGACCCAGTACTTC.